Below, one T cell receptor beta chain is given with its context. Its specific antigen is unknown. Taken from cysteine to phenylalanine, the CDR3 has 15 residues. There is no recorded DNA. CDR1 and CDR2 (SGHTA, FQGNSA) derive from the germline V gene. This record belongs to a study of CXCR3-negative and CXCR3-positive naive CD8 T cells (dated by TCRdb to about 2019). With respect to the entire study: In total, about 135 million TRB reads were obtained, which works out to roughly 1.5 +/- 0.3 million reads per library. Diversity and physicochemical repertoire analyses were performed on around 10 donors pooled from two independent experiments. The TRBV-TRBJ cluster analysis covered naive subsets from 5 donors and memory cells from 3 donors. Beyond this particular receptor, the publication reports: Because surface CD5, which is linked to self-reactivity in mice, was comparable between the naive subsets, TCR interaction strength was also inferred from TRB CDR3 physicochemical properties. Both naive subsets had comparably high repertoire diversity, while memory CD8+ T cells had much lower repertoire diversity. Similar TRBV-TRBJ usage was shown by naive CXCR3-negative and CXCR3-positive cells from the same donor, whereas distinct patterns were shown by memory cells. Compared with CXCR3-negative naive cells, CXCR3-positive naive cells had TRB CDR3s with higher hydrophobicity (lower Kidera factor 4), lower energy, and higher strength and volume indices. Freshly isolated PBMCs were used for most assays because CXCR3 expression partially decreased after cryopreservation.

Each CD8+ T cell subset was flow-sorted in triplicate, with 300,000 or so cells per subset placed directly into RLT lysis buffer. Naive CD8+ T cells were defined stringently as CD45RO-CCR7+CD27+CD95- to exclude memory contaminants. Peripheral blood mononuclear cells were isolated from buffy coats by standard density gradient centrifugation. A FACSAria III was used to flow-sort naive CXCR3-negative and CXCR3-positive CD8+ T cells. Total RNA was extracted from sorted cells using an RNeasy Mini Kit. TCRdb records NextSeq 550 as the sequencer. The Human TCR Profiling Kit (MiLaboratory) was used to prepare UMI-labeled 5' RACE TRB cDNA libraries. The full amount of extracted RNA was used for cDNA synthesis, and the full amount of resulting cDNA was used for PCR amplification. Libraries were prepared in parallel using an identical number of PCR cycles. For the original study's pipeline: MIGEC and MiXCR extracted about 48,000 +/- 9,800 unique UMI-labeled TRB cDNA molecules per library, requiring at least two reads per UMI. Each library averaged around 40,000 +/- 10,000 functional in-frame TRB CDR3 nucleotide clonotypes without stop codons. After downsampling to 5000 UMI-labeled TRB molecules per sample, diversity metrics, including normalized Shannon-Wiener and Chao1, were computed in VDJtools. Clonotype-size-weighted physicochemical properties of the central five CDR3 residues (interaction energy, strength, volume and Kidera factor 4) were computed in VDJtools. One entry per CDR3 protein sequence results from the TCRdb reprocessing of the reads, with DNA left out. TCRdb assigned the V and J calls; the authors' analysis was not used. This sample's table contains about 120,000 distinct CDR3 sequences. Approximately 0.36% of the sample goes to the ten largest clones.

The sample was naive CXCR3+ CD8+ T cells from blood. According to the study, the label for this sample's cell subset or site signals: CD45RO-CCR7+CD27+CD95- naive CD8+ T cells expressing CXCR3 (TNR3+). The sequence derives from a human donor in good health. Some clones in this sample may be carry-over from other donors' samples. The chain is made from TRBV7-2 and TRBJ2-5; TCRdb's D gene call, TRBD2, goes unchecked for lack of DNA. This receptor carries the CDR3 CASSLPSGGSETQYF. The CDR3 plus the reference TRBV7-2 and TRBJ2-5 genes for the other parts give the full variable domain: GAGVSQSPSNKVTEKGKDVELRCDPISGHTALYWYRQSLGQGLEFLIYFQGNSAPDKSGLPSDRFSAERTGGSVSTLTIQRTQQEDSAVYLCASSLPSGGSETQYFGPGTRLLVL.